The following is a T cell receptor (beta chain) sequence with its context. Here immunoSEQ multiplex PCR was the method, and the copy in TCRdb shows in-frame clones only, minus some. This table has some 50,000 clones, roughly 80% appearing once. This specimen comes from a study of blood T cell repertoires in COVID-19. Across the whole study: In each case, the material was cDNA or gDNA derived from T cells, B-cell-depleted T cells, or PBMCs.

Germline lookup yields CDR1 SEHNR and CDR2 FQNEAQ (reference sequence). V dropped 4 bases and J dropped 2 bases, with 9 bases sitting between them. This CDR3 has 14 amino acids. Material: peripheral blood. The origin of this receptor is a man in his fifties with active COVID-19. This chain uses TRBV7-9 with TRBJ1-5; D is perhaps TRBD1 (6 bases). Here the CDR3 reads CASSYWTGNQPQHF. The CDR3 DNA reads TGTGCCAGCAGCTATTGGACAGGCAATCAGCCCCAGCATTTT.